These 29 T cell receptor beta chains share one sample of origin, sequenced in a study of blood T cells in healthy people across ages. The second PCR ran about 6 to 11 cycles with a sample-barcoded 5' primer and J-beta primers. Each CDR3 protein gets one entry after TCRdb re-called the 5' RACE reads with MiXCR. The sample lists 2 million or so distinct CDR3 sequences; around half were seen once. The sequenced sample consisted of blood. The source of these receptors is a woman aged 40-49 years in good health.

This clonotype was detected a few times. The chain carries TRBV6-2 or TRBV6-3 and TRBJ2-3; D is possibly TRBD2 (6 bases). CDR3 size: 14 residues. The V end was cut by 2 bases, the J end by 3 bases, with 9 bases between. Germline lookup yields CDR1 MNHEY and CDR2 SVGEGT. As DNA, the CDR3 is TGTGCCAGCAGTTACGCGGGACTTACAGATACGCAGTATTTT. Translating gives CASSYAGLTDTQYF.

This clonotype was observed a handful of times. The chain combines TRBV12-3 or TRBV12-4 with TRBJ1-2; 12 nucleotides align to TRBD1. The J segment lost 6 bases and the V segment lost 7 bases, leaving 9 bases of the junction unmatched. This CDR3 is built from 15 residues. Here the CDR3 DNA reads TGTGCCAGCAACCCTCCGGGACAGGGGGCGAATGGCTACACCTTC. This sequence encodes CASNPPGQGANGYTF.

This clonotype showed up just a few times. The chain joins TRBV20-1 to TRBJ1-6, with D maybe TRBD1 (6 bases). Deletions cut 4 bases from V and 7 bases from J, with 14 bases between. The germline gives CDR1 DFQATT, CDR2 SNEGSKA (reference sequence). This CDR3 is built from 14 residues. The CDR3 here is CSATRGIRNSPLHF. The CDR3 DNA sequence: TGCAGTGCTACCAGGGGAATTCGGAATTCACCCCTCCACTTT.

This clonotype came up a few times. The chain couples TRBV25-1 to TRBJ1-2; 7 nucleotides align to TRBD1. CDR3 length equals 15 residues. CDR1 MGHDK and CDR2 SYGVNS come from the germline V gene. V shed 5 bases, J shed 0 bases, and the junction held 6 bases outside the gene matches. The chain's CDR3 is CASSQSGTANYGYTF. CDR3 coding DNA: TGTGCCAGCAGTCAATCCGGGACAGCTAACTATGGCTACACCTTC.

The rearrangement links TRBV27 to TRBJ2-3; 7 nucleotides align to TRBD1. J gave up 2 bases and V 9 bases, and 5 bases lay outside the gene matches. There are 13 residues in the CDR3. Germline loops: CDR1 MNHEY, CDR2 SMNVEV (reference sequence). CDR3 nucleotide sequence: TGTGCCAGTCATGGACAGGTCACAGATACGCAGTATTTT. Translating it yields CASHGQVTDTQYF.

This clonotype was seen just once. CDR3 bases: TGTGCCAGCAGCTTTGGCTCGCGGGGGGGGCGAGGGTACCAAGAGACCCAGTACTTC. It yields the protein CASSFGSRGGRGYQETQYF. The chain has TRBV7-2 and TRBJ2-5; TRBD2 matches 9 bases. Germline V lookup: CDR1 SGHTA, CDR2 FQGNSA. The trim removed 3 bases at V and 0 bases at J, leaving 14 bases unmatched. The CDR3 contains 19 residues.

The CDR3: CASSQGGTTTGYTF. The DNA for the CDR3 is TGCGCCAGCAGCCAAGGGGGGACAACAACTGGCTACACCTTC. The chain couples TRBV4-1 to TRBJ1-2, with D possibly matching TRBD1 (6 bases). The CDR3 contains 14 residues. Germline V CDR1 and CDR2: MGHRA, YSYEKL. V was clipped by 1 base and J by 7 bases, with 13 bases between them.

The CDR3 here is CASSNARTSGSTDTQYF. In DNA form, the CDR3 reads TGCGCCAGCAGCAACGCCCGGACTAGCGGAAGCACAGATACGCAGTATTTT. The chain employs TRBV5-1 and TRBJ2-3; 10 nucleotides match TRBD2. The germline CDR1 and CDR2 sequences are SGHRS and YFSETQ. This CDR3 comprises 17 residues. Trimming at V came to 4 bases and at J to 0 bases, leaving 8 bases not matched to a gene.

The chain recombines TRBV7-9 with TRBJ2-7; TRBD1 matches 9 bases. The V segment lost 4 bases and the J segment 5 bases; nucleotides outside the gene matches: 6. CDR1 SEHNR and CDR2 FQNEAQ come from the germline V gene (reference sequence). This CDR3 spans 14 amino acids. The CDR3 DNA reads TGTGCCAGCAGCTACGGACAGGGGCCCAACGAGCAGTACTTC. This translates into CASSYGQGPNEQYF.

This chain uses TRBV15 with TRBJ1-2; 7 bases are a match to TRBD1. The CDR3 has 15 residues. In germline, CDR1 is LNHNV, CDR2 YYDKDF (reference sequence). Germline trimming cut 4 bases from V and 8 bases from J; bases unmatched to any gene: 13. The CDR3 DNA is TGTGCCACCAGCACATTCCGACAGGGATTTCGGGGCTACACCTTC. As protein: CATSTFRQGFRGYTF.

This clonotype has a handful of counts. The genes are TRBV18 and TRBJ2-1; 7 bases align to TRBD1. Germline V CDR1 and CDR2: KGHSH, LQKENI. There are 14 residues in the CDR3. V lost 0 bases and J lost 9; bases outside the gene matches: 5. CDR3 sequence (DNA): TGTGCCAGCTCACCACCCCAGGGGGTGGGTGAGCAGTTCTTC. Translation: CASSPPQGVGEQFF. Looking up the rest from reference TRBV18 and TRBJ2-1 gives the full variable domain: NAGVMQNPRHLVRRRGQEARLRCSPMKGHSHVYWYRQLPEEGLKFMVYLQKENIIDESGMPKERFSAEFPKEGPSILRIQQVVRGDSAAYFCASSPPQGVGEQFFGPGTRLTVL.

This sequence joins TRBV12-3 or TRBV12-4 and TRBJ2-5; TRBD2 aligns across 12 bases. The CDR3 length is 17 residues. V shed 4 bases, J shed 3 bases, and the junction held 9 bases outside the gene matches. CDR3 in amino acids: CASSSVLAGGAEETQYF. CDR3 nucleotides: TGTGCCAGCAGTTCCGTCCTAGCGGGGGGGGCGGAAGAGACCCAGTACTTC.

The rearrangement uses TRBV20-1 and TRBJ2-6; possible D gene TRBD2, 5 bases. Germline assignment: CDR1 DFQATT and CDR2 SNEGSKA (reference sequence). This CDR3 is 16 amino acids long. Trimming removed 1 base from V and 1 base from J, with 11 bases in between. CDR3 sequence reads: CSARGTSSSGANVLTF. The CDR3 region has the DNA TGCAGTGCTAGAGGGACTTCTTCGTCTGGGGCCAACGTCCTGACTTTC.

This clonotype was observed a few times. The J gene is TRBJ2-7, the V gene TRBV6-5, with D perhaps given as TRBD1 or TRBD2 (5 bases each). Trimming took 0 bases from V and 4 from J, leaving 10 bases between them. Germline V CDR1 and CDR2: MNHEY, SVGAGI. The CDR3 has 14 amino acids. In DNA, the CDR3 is TGTGCCAGCAGTTACTCGACTAAGGGGTACGAGCAGTACTTC. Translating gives CASSYSTKGYEQYF.

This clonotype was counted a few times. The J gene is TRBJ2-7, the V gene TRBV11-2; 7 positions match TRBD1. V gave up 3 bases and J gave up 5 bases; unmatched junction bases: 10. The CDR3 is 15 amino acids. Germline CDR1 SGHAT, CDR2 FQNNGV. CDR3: CASSFSPNRGDEQYF. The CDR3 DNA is TGTGCCAGCAGCTTTTCCCCCAACAGGGGAGACGAGCAGTACTTC. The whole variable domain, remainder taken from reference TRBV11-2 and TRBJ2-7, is EAGVAQSPRYKIIEKRQSVAFWCNPISGHATLYWYQQILGQGPKLLIQFQNNGVVDDSQLPKDRFSAERLKGVDSTLKIQPAKLEDSAVYLCASSFSPNRGDEQYFGPGTRLTVT.

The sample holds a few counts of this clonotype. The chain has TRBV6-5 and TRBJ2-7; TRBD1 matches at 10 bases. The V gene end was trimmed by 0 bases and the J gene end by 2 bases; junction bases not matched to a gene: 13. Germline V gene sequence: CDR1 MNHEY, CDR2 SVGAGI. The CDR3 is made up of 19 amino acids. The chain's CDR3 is CASSYSMFGQGGPPYEQYF. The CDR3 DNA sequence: TGTGCCAGCAGTTACTCGATGTTCGGACAGGGGGGACCACCCTACGAGCAGTACTTC.

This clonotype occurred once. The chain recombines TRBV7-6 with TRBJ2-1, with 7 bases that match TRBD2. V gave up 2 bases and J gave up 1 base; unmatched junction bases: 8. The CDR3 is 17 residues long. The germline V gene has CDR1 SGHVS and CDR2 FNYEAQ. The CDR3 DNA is TGTGCCAGCAGCTTACGAGGTCTAGCGGCTTCCTACAATGAGCAGTTCTTC. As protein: CASSLRGLAASYNEQFF.

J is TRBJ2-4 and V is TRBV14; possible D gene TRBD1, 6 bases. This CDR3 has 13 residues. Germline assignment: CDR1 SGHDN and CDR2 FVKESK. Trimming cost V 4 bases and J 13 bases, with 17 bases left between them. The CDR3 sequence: CASSLVGTFRQYF. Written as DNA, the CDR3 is TGTGCCAGCAGCCTTGTCGGGACATTTCGGCAGTACTTC.

The CDR3: CASSLTRGPYEQYF. The CDR3 bases are TGTGCCAGCAGCTTAACTAGGGGCCCCTACGAGCAGTACTTC. This chain joins TRBV7-2 and TRBJ2-7, with D tentatively TRBD1 or TRBD2 (5 bases each). CDR3 size: 14 residues. Germline V gene lookup returns CDR1 SGHTA and CDR2 FQGNSA. The ends were cut back, 2 bases at V and 2 bases at J, with 10 bases in the middle.

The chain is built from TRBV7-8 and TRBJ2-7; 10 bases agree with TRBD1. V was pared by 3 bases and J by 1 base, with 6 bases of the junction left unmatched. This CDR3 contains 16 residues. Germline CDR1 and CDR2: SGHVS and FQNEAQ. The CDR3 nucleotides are TGTGCCAGCAGCTTGGTTCCGGGACAGGGGTCCTACGAGCAGTACTTC. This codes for CASSLVPGQGSYEQYF.

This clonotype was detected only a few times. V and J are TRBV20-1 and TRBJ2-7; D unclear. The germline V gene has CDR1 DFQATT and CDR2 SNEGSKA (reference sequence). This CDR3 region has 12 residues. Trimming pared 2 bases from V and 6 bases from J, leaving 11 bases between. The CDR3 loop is CSARHLQAEQYF. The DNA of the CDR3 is TGCAGTGCTAGACACTTACAAGCCGAGCAGTACTTC.

This CDR3 is CASSQEQRGYNEQFF. The CDR3 DNA follows: TGTGCCAGCAGCCAAGAGCAGCGGGGTTACAATGAGCAGTTCTTC. The chain carries TRBV4-2 and TRBJ2-1; 7 bases are a match to TRBD2. This CDR3 is built from 15 residues. CDR1 is LGHNA and CDR2 is YNFKEQ in the germline V gene. The V and J ends lost 0 bases and 4 bases, in that order; junction bases with no gene match: 3.

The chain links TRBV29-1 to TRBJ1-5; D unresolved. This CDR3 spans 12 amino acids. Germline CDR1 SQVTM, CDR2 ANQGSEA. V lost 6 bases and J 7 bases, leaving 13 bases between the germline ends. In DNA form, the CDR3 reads TGCAGCGTGGGCGAGAGGGCCCAGCCCCAGCATTTT. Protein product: CSVGERAQPQHF.

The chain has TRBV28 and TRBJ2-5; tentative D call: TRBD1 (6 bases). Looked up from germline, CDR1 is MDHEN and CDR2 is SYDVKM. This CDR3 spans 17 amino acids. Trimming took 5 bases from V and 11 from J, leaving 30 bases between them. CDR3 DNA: TGTGCCAGCAGTCGTACCTTACACAGGGCCACCTACAATGAGCAGTACTTC. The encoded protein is CASSRTLHRATYNEQYF.

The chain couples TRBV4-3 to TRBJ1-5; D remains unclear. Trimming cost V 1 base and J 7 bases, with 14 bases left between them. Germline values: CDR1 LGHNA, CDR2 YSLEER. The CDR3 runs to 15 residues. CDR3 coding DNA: TGCGCCAGCAGCCAAGGAGGAGGGAGTTCACAGCCCCAGCATTTT. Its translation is CASSQGGGSSQPQHF.

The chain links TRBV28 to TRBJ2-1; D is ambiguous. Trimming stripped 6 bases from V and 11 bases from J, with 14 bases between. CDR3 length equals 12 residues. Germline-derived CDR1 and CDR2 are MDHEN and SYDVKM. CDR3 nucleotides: TGTGCCAGCAGCTCATATGAAGGGCAGCAGTTCTTC. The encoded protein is CASSSYEGQQFF. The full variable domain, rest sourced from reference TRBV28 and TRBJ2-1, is DVKVTQSSRYLVKRTGEKVFLECVQDMDHENMFWYRQDPGLGLRLIYFSYDVKMKEKGDIPEGYSVSREKKERFSLILESASTNQTSMYLCASSSYEGQQFFGPGTRLTVL.

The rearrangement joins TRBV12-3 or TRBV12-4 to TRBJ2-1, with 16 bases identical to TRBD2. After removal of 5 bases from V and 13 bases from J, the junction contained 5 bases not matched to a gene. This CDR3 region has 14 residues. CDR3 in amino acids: CASSMGLAGGPQFF. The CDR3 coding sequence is TGTGCCAGCAGTATGGGACTAGCGGGGGGGCCTCAGTTCTTC.

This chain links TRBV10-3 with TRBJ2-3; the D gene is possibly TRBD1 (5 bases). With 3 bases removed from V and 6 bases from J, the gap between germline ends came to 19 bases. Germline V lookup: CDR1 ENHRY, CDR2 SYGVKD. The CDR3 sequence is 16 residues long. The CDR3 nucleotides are TGTGCCATCAGTGAAGGTGGGGCTTCCCCACCTGATACGCAGTATTTT. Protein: CAISEGGASPPDTQYF.

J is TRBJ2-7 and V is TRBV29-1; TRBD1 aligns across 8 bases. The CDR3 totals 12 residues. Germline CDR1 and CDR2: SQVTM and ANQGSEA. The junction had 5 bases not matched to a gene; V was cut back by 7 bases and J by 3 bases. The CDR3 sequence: CSGKDRGYEQYF. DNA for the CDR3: TGCAGCGGAAAAGACAGGGGCTACGAGCAGTACTTC.